This T cell receptor beta chain was obtained from a study of OX40 agonist ivuxolimab in advanced cancers. Germline V gene sequence: CDR1 MGHDK, CDR2 SYGVNS. The CDR3 runs to 13 residues. Trimming took 4 bases from V and 5 from J, leaving 11 bases between them. Only in-frame clones appear in the TCRdb table, and some are missing; sequencing was by immunoSEQ multiplex PCR. This table holds fewer than 130,000 clones, roughly 87% found once. This receptor was obtained from an adult with an advanced solid tumor such as melanoma, head and neck, liver or kidney cancer. The V gene is TRBV25-1, the J gene TRBJ2-5; possible D gene TRBD1, 6 bases. Here the sequenced sample was CD4+ or CD8+ T cells sorted from blood, taken in a trial of the OX40 agonist ivuxolimab. The CDR3 is CASSAPGAETQYF. The DNA of the CDR3 is TGTGCCAGCAGTGCCCCAGGGGCGGAGACCCAGTACTTC.